This T cell receptor beta chain was sequenced in a study of T cells after yellow fever vaccination. Notes on the study in general: Some clonotypes, a small share, were shared between CD4 and CD8 compartments.

Germline V gives CDR1 LNHNV, CDR2 YYDKDF (reference sequence). The CDR3 length is 10 residues. V was shortened by 5 bases and J by 9 bases, with 6 bases between the two germline ends. With regard to this clonotype: Its antigen is unidentified.

TCRdb independently ran MiXCR on the 5' RACE reads; one entry per CDR3 protein. The table shows fewer than 450,000 distinct CDR3 sequences, with 8% to 9.5% occurring only once. This sequence was found in a man younger than 30 who received the YFV17D yellow fever vaccine. J is TRBJ2-3 and V is TRBV15, with no clear D. This specimen was PBMCs, taken about 49 days after the first yellow fever vaccination. The CDR3 region has the DNA TGTGCCACCAGCTCGGAAACGCAGTATTTT. Amino acids: CATSSETQYF.